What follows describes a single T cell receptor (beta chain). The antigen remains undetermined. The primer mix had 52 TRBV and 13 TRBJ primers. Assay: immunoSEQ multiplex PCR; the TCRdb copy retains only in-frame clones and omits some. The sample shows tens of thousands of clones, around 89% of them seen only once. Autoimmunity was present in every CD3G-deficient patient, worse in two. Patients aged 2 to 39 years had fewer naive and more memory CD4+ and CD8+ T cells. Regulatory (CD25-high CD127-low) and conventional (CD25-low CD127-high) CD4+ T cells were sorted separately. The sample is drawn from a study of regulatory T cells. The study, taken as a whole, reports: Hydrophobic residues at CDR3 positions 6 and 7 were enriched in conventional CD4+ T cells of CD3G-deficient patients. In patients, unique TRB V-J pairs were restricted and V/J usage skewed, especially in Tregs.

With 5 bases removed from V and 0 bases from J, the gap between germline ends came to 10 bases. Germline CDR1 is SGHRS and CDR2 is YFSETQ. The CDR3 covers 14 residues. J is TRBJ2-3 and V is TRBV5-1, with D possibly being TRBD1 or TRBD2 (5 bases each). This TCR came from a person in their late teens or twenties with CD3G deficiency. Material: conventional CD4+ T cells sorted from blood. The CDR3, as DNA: TGCGCCAGCAGTAGGGACGGGAGCACAGATACGCAGTATTTT. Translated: CASSRDGSTDTQYF. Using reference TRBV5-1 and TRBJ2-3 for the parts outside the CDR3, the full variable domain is KAGVTQTPRYLIKTRGQQVTLSCSPISGHRSVSWYQQTPGQGLQFLFEYFSETQRNKGNFPGRFSGRQFSNSRSEMNVSTLELGDSALYLCASSRDGSTDTQYFGPGTRLTVL.